The rows below give T cell receptor beta chains drawn from one sample of a study of graft-versus-host responses after intestinal transplantation. These TCRs are of unknown antigen specificity. Some clones are missing from TCRdb's copy, which holds only in-frame ones; the method was immunoSEQ multiplex PCR. The repertoire consists of approximately 86,000 clones, with approximately 90% occurring once and the leading ten covering roughly 0.4%. The sample was unstimulated CD8+ T cells sorted from spleen or lymph node cells, taken before transplant. The receptor source for this set is a human donor who was the organ donor for an intestinal transplant. CDR3s include the opening cysteine and the closing phenylalanine or tryptophan. A D gene is named only where the DNA matches it firmly. Clone size is given for some rows only: seen once, a few or many times, or a class if the clone is expanded.

V	J	D	size	CDR3	DNA
TRBV4-1	TRBJ1-5	TRBD1	NA	CASSQRQGFGGQPQHF	TGCGCCAGCAGCCAACGACAGGGTTTTGGAGGTCAGCCCCAGCATTTT
TRBV6-4	TRBJ1-5	TRBD1	few	CASRDRGRQTYNQPQHF	TGTGCCAGCAGAGACAGGGGTAGGCAGACCTACAATCAGCCCCAGCATTTT
TRBV7-9	TRBJ1-2	NA	NA	CASSLGGRLSGYTF	TGTGCCAGCAGCTTAGGGGGCAGGTTATCTGGCTACACCTTC
TRBV10-3	TRBJ1-3	TRBD1	few	CAISEGQGGYSGNTIYF	TGTGCCATCAGTGAGGGACAGGGAGGATACTCTGGAAACACCATATATTTT
TRBV4-2	TRBJ2-3	TRBD2	NA	CASSQEFSGGSTDTQYF	TGTGCCAGCAGCCAAGAATTTAGCGGGGGGAGCACAGATACGCAGTATTTT
TRBV20-1	TRBJ2-7	NA	NA	CSATLSYEQYF	TGCAGTGCTACCCTCTCCTACGAGCAGTACTTC
TRBV4-3	TRBJ1-1	NA	NA	CASSQGVVNTEAFF	TGCGCCAGCAGCCAAGGTGTAGTTAACACTGAAGCTTTCTTT
TRBV7-9	TRBJ2-7	TRBD2	once	CASSPRTSGGNYEQYF	TGTGCCAGCAGCCCCAGGACTAGCGGGGGGAACTACGAGCAGTACTTC
TRBV4-1	TRBJ2-3	NA	NA	CASSQLWEDTQYF	TGCGCCAGCAGCCAATTGTGGGAGGATACGCAGTATTTT
TRBV18	TRBJ1-1	NA	NA	CASSPGGHTTEAFF	TGTGCCAGCTCACCCGGTGGGCATACAACTGAAGCTTTCTTT
TRBV9	TRBJ1-4	TRBD1	NA	CASSRTGGSEKLFF	TGTGCCAGCAGCCGGACAGGGGGAAGTGAAAAACTGTTTTTT
TRBV6-5	TRBJ1-4	NA	NA	CASSGGLTNEKLFF	TGTGCCTCGTCCGGGGGGCTGACTAATGAAAAACTGTTTTTT
TRBV21-1	TRBJ1-2	NA	few	CASSKWGGKDGYTF	TGTGCCAGCAGCAAATGGGGGGGAAAGGATGGCTACACCTTC
TRBV4-1	TRBJ1-3	NA	NA	CASSQGLGRTPSGNTIYF	TGCGCCAGCAGCCAAGGGCTCGGGCGGACTCCCTCTGGAAACACCATATATTTT
TRBV4-1	TRBJ2-7	TRBD2	NA	CASSQEGGLAVSPYEQYF	TGCGCCAGCAGCCAAGAAGGCGGGCTAGCGGTCTCACCCTACGAGCAGTACTTC
TRBV27	TRBJ2-7	NA	NA	CASSLSLGVSVYEQYF	TGTGCCAGCAGTTTATCGTTAGGGGTCTCGGTCTACGAGCAGTACTTC
TRBV27	TRBJ2-2	NA	NA	CASSPGGRVRRYNTGELFF	TGTGCCAGCAGTCCCGGGGGGCGTGTAAGACGGTATAACACCGGGGAGCTGTTTTTT
TRBV29-1	TRBJ1-2	TRBD1	NA	CSDGQGEAGYTF	TGCAGCGACGGACAGGGTGAGGCCGGCTACACCTTC
TRBV2	TRBJ1-1	TRBD1	NA	CASSSPGTGDQFNTEAFF	TGTGCCAGCAGTTCTCCTGGGACAGGGGATCAGTTTAACACTGAAGCTTTCTTT
TRBV7-9	TRBJ2-7	NA	NA	CASSLGREGTPYEQYF	TGTGCCAGCAGCTTAGGACGAGAGGGCACACCCTACGAGCAGTACTTC
TRBV30	TRBJ2-7	TRBD2	NA	CAWRGEGFREQYF	TGTGCCTGGAGGGGGGAGGGTTTTAGGGAGCAGTACTTC
TRBV7-8	TRBJ1-3	TRBD1	NA	CASSLFGGTGGNTIYF	TGTGCCAGCAGCTTATTCGGCGGGACAGGAGGAAACACCATATATTTT
TRBV28	TRBJ2-1	NA	NA	CASSLGASLSSYNEQFF	TGTGCCAGCAGTTTGGGTGCTAGCTTAAGCTCCTACAATGAGCAGTTCTTC
TRBV23-1	TRBJ2-3	NA	NA	CASSQPGQFTDTQYF	TGCGCCAGCAGTCAGCCCGGACAGTTCACAGATACGCAGTATTTT
TRBV7-8	TRBJ1-2	NA	NA	CASSLQQGGDYGYTF	TGTGCCAGCAGCCTCCAACAGGGTGGGGACTATGGCTACACCTTC
TRBV15	TRBJ1-2	NA	NA	CATLGGNYGYTF	TGTGCCACCCTGGGGGGGAACTATGGCTACACCTTC
TRBV7-2	TRBJ2-3	NA	NA	CASSLTPSGYTSTDTQYF	TGTGCCAGCAGCTTAACCCCGAGCGGGTACACTAGCACAGATACGCAGTATTTT
TRBV5-1	TRBJ1-4	NA	NA	CASSSDTGKTNEKLFF	TGCGCCAGCAGCTCAGATACAGGGAAAACTAATGAAAAACTGTTTTTT
TRBV4-3	TRBJ1-4	TRBD1	NA	CASSQDRTGSWEKLFF	TGCGCCAGCAGCCAAGATAGGACAGGGTCGTGGGAAAAACTGTTTTTT
TRBV4-1	TRBJ2-3	NA	once	CASSQVTGPRDTQYF	TGCGCCAGCAGCCAAGTCACAGGGCCCCGAGATACGCAGTATTTT
TRBV7-9	TRBJ1-2	TRBD1	NA	CASSSIQGIYGYTF	TGTGCCAGCAGCTCCATACAGGGGATATATGGCTACACCTTC
TRBV6-6	TRBJ2-5	TRBD1	NA	CASSYSLGQGSETQYF	TGTGCCAGCAGTTACTCCCTGGGACAGGGGAGCGAGACCCAGTACTTC
TRBV25-1	TRBJ2-5	NA	NA	CASSTTEQYF	TGTGCCAGCAGTACAACAGAGCAGTACTTC
TRBV7-9	TRBJ2-7	NA	NA	CASSPTGGSYEQYF	TGTGCCAGCAGCCCTACCGGGGGTTCCTACGAGCAGTACTTC
TRBV7-8	TRBJ2-2	NA	NA	CASSLAGADGELFF	TGTGCCAGCAGCTTAGCGGGGGCCGACGGGGAGCTGTTTTTT
TRBV9	TRBJ2-3	TRBD2	NA	CASSVGSGVTTDTQYF	TGTGCCAGCAGCGTAGGAAGCGGGGTAACCACAGATACGCAGTATTTT
TRBV6-5	TRBJ2-5	TRBD1	NA	CASSYFGTEETQYF	TGTGCCAGCAGTTACTTTGGGACAGAAGAGACCCAGTACTTC
TRBV7-6	TRBJ1-6	TRBD1	NA	CASSTGTGSNSPLHF	TGTGCCAGCAGCACCGGGACAGGGAGTAATTCACCCCTCCACTTT
TRBV7-9	TRBJ2-5	NA	NA	CASSLRQGSVKETQYF	TGTGCCAGCAGCTTACGTCAGGGGAGCGTAAAAGAGACCCAGTACTTC
TRBV11-2	TRBJ1-3	TRBD1	NA	CASSSIRDRGRNTIYF	TGTGCCAGCAGCTCGATCCGGGACAGGGGACGAAACACCATATATTTT
TRBV27	TRBJ2-7	NA	NA	CASSLLGGEQYF	TGTGCCAGCAGTTTATTAGGGGGCGAGCAGTACTTC
TRBV4-1	TRBJ1-1	NA	NA	CASKSRKGYTEAFF	TGCGCCAGCAAATCTCGAAAGGGGTACACTGAAGCTTTCTTT
TRBV6-5	TRBJ1-2	NA	NA	CASGWEPDGYTF	TGTGCCAGCGGATGGGAGCCTGATGGCTACACCTTC
TRBV5-6	TRBJ1-1	NA	NA	CASSSDIRTEAFF	TGTGCCAGCAGCTCGGACATACGCACTGAAGCTTTCTTT
TRBV19	TRBJ2-5	TRBD2	NA	CASSIGTSGGKETQYF	TGTGCCAGTAGTATTGGGACTAGCGGGGGGAAGGAGACCCAGTACTTC
TRBV4-1	TRBJ2-1	TRBD1	NA	CASSQRQQGFEQFF	TGCGCCAGCAGCCAACGTCAACAGGGGTTTGAGCAGTTCTTC
TRBV5-1	TRBJ1-2	NA	NA	CASSLEGDYGYTF	TGCGCCAGCAGCTTGGAAGGGGACTATGGCTACACCTTC
TRBV4-1	TRBJ2-7	NA	NA	CASSQGGPGQFLYEQYF	TGCGCCAGCAGCCAAGGCGGCCCCGGACAGTTCCTCTACGAGCAGTACTTC
TRBV11-2	TRBJ2-3	TRBD2	NA	CASSLTSGDRDTQYF	TGTGCCAGCAGCTTGACTAGCGGGGACCGGGATACGCAGTATTTT
TRBV2	TRBJ2-5	TRBD1	NA	CASSYRGRLETQYF	TGTGCCAGCAGTTACAGGGGGCGGCTGGAGACCCAGTACTTC
TRBV4-1	TRBJ2-5	TRBD2	NA	CASSGLAGEETQYF	TGCGCCAGCAGCGGATTAGCGGGAGAAGAGACCCAGTACTTC
TRBV27	TRBJ2-5	NA	NA	CASSYGETQYF	TGTGCCAGCAGTTACGGAGAGACCCAGTACTTC
TRBV9	TRBJ2-2	TRBD1	NA	CASSAMGTGHTGELFF	TGTGCCAGCAGCGCGATGGGGACAGGCCACACCGGGGAGCTGTTTTTT
TRBV21-1	TRBJ1-5	NA	NA	CASGSYNQPQHF	TGTGCCTCGGGAAGTTACAATCAGCCCCAGCATTTT